This T cell receptor beta chain comes out of a study of OX40 agonist ivuxolimab in advanced cancers. Study-level information: Recorded diagnoses for dose-escalation patients were hepatocellular carcinoma, melanoma, renal cell or head and neck cancer.

Profiled with immunoSEQ multiplex PCR; TCRdb holds only in-frame clones, not every one. The repertoire has about 66,000 clones, roughly 80% of them found once; the top ten carry more than 6.5%. This clone came up once. The source was CD4+ or CD8+ T cells sorted from blood, collected in a trial of the OX40 agonist ivuxolimab. The TCR originated in an adult with an advanced solid tumor such as melanoma, head and neck, liver or kidney cancer.

CDR3 protein: CASSQGLAGHNEQFF. CDR3 sequence (DNA): TGTGCCAGCTCCCAGGGACTAGCGGGGCACAATGAGCAGTTCTTC. This chain connects TRBV18 to TRBJ2-1, with 13 nucleotides matching TRBD2. The length of the CDR3 is 15 residues. V lost 6 bases and J lost 5; bases outside the gene matches: 4. CDR1 and CDR2 from the germline V gene are KGHSH and LQKENI.